A single sample gave rise to the 12 T cell receptor beta chains below, sequenced in a study of T cell responses to AZD1222 COVID-19 vaccine. Using immunoSEQ multiplex PCR, the repertoire was profiled, and TCRdb retains in-frame clones only, with some absent. Of about 120,000 clones listed, 80% to 90% are singletons. The sample consisted of peripheral blood, taken on day 0 of AZD1222 vaccination. Source of these receptors: an adult in good health.

CDR3 sequence: CASRGGPNEQFF. The CDR3 DNA follows: TGTGCCAGCAGGGGAGGGCCCAATGAGCAGTTCTTC. The chain couples TRBV5-5 to TRBJ2-1, with 7 bases fitting TRBD2. V lost 5 bases and J lost 6; bases outside the gene matches: 2. Germline V CDR1 and CDR2: SGHKS, YYEKEE (reference sequence). This CDR3 is 12 amino acids long.

J is TRBJ2-6 and V is TRBV2; TRBD2 might be the D (5 bases). Germline V gene data show CDR1 as SNHLY and CDR2 as FYNNEI. The CDR3 sequence is 17 residues long. Trimming cost V 6 bases and J 0 bases, with 15 bases left between them. In DNA, the CDR3 is TGTGCCAGCAGGGGCGGGTGGTACTCCTCTGGGGCCAACGTCCTGACTTTC. Its translation: CASRGGWYSSGANVLTF. Combining the CDR3 with reference TRBV2 and TRBJ2-6 gives the whole variable domain EPEVTQTPSHQVTQMGQEVILRCVPISNHLYFYWYRQILGQKVEFLVSFYNNEISEKSEIFDDQFSVERPDGSNFTLKIRSTKLEDSAMYFCASRGGWYSSGANVLTFGAGSRLTVL.

The chain employs TRBV10-2 and TRBJ2-4; D possibly uses TRBD1 or TRBD2 (5 bases each). Germline V gene data show CDR1 as WSHSY and CDR2 as SAAADI. This CDR3 has 13 residues. Trimming took off 6 bases at V and 7 bases at J, with 13 bases between the two ends. The CDR3 here is CASSRDRRNIQYF. CDR3 in DNA: TGCGCCAGCAGCCGGGACCGGAGGAACATTCAGTACTTC.

The gene calls are TRBV7-2 and TRBJ2-1, with 8 bases identical to TRBD2. Germline CDR1 and CDR2: SGHTA and FQGNSA. CDR3 length: 19 residues. The junction had 20 bases not matched to a gene; V was cut back by 3 bases and J by 7 bases. The CDR3 region is CASSLWRFTRSREGNEQFF. CDR3 nucleotide sequence: TGTGCCAGCAGCTTGTGGAGGTTTACGAGGAGCCGGGAGGGGAATGAGCAGTTCTTC.

V and J are TRBV2 and TRBJ2-2; 9 bases line up with TRBD1. V dropped 4 bases and J dropped 6; count of bases not matched to a gene: 9. CDR3 length: 16 residues. Germline CDR1 reads SNHLY; CDR2 reads FYNNEI. The CDR3 DNA follows: TGTGCCAGCAGTGGAGGAACAGGGGGCGCATCCGGGGAGCTGTTTTTT. Protein: CASSGGTGGASGELFF.

This chain uses TRBV28 with TRBJ1-2; TRBD1 matches at 8 bases. This CDR3 comprises 15 residues. Trimming removed 6 bases from V and 6 bases from J; junction bases left unmatched: 12. Germline CDR1 and CDR2: MDHEN and SYDVKM. The CDR3 region has the DNA TGTGCCAGCAGCGAGACGGGACAGGCCTCTCATGGCTACACCTTC. It encodes CASSETGQASHGYTF.

The rearrangement links TRBV3-1 (or the pseudogene TRBV3-2) to TRBJ2-5; 9 bases are a match to TRBD2. There are 15 residues in the CDR3. The germline V gene has CDR1 LGHDT and CDR2 YNNKEL (reference sequence). Losses at the gene ends were 2 bases for V and 4 bases for J; bases not matched to a gene: 5. This CDR3 reads CASSQFSSGIETQYF. The CDR3 DNA follows: TGTGCCAGCAGCCAATTTTCTAGCGGGATAGAGACCCAGTACTTC.

In this sample, this clone turned up a few times. V usage is TRBV12-3 or TRBV12-4 and J usage is TRBJ1-1; perhaps TRBD1 as D (5 bases). This CDR3 is 11 amino acids long. V lost 2 bases and J 10 bases, leaving 8 bases between the germline ends. The CDR3 nucleotides read TGTGCCAGCAGTTTACAGGGTCGAGCTTTCTTT. It encodes CASSLQGRAFF.

The chain couples TRBV2 to TRBJ2-2; perhaps TRBD1 as D (6 bases). Trimming removed 5 bases from V and 7 bases from J, with 14 bases in between. CDR3 length: 14 amino acids. Per germline, CDR1 SNHLY and CDR2 FYNNEI. The CDR3 region is CASSYTGTGGELFF. In DNA, the CDR3 is TGTGCCAGCAGTTATACAGGGACGGGCGGGGAGCTGTTTTTT.

V and J are TRBV19 and TRBJ1-6; D might be TRBD1 (5 bases). V was trimmed by 5 bases and J by 5 bases, leaving 16 bases between them. CDR3 size: 16 residues. Germline V gene sequence: CDR1 LNHDA, CDR2 SQIVND (reference sequence). The CDR3 sequence: CASSASGGSNNSPLHF. CDR3 bases: TGTGCCAGTAGTGCCTCTGGGGGTTCAAATAATTCACCCCTCCACTTT.

A single count supports this clone. The chain couples TRBV5-1 to TRBJ1-1; D unresolved. The CDR3 is made up of 17 amino acids. V lost 4 bases and J 3 bases, leaving 22 bases between the germline ends. Germline CDR1 reads SGHRS; CDR2 reads YFSETQ. CDR3 sequence (DNA): TGCGCCAGCAGCAAAAGTACACGGGATCTGGCGGACACTGAAGCTTTCTTT. Translation: CASSKSTRDLADTEAFF.

V gene TRBV24-1 combines with J gene TRBJ2-2; maybe TRBD1 (5 bases). This CDR3 region has 18 residues. Germline lookup yields CDR1 KGHDR and CDR2 SFDVKD. V shed 0 bases and J shed 6 bases, with 19 bases lying between them. CDR3: CATSDLRVGQGVSGELFF. The CDR3 DNA is TGTGCCACCAGTGATTTGAGGGTAGGACAAGGGGTGTCCGGGGAGCTGTTTTTT.